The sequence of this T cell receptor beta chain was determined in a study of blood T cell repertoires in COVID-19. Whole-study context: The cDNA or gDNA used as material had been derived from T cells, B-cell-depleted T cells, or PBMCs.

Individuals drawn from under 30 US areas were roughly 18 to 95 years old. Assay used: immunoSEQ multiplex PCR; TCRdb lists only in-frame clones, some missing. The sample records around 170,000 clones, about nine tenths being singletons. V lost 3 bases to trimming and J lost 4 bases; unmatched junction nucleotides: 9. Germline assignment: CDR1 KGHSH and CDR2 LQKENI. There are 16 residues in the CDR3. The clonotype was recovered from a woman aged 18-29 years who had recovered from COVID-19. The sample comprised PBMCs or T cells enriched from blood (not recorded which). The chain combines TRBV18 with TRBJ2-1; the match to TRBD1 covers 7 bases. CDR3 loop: CASSPGPTGEYNEQFF. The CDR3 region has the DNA TGTGCCAGCTCACCGGGCCCTACAGGGGAATACAATGAGCAGTTCTTC.